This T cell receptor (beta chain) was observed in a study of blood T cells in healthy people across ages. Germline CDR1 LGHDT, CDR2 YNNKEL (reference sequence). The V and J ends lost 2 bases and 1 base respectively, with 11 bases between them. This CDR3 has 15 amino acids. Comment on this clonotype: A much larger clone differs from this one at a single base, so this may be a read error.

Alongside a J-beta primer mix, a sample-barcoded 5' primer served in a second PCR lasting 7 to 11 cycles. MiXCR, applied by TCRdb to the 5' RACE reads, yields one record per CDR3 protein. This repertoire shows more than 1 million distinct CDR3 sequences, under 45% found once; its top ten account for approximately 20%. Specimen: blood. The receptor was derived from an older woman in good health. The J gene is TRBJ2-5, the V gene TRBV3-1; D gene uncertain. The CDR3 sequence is CASSQIAGPQETQYF. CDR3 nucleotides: TGTGCCAGCAGCCAAATCGCAGGTCCCCAAGAGACCCAGTACTTC.